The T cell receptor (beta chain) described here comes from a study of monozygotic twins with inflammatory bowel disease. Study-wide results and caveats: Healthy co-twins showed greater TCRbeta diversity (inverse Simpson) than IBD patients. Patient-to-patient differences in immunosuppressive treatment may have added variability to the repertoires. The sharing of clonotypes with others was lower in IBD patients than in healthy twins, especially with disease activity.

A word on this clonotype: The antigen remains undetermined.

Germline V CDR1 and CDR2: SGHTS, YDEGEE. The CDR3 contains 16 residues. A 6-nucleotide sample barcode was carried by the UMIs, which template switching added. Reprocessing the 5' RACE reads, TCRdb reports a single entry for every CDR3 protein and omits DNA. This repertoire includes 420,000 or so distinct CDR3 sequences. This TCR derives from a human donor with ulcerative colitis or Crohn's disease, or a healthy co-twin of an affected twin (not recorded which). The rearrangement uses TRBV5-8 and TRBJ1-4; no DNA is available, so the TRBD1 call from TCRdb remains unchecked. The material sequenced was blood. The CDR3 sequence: CASSLHRGPTNEKLFF. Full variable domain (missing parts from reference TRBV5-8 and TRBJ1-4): EAGVTQSPTHLIKTRGQQATLRCSPISGHTSVYWYQQALGLGLQFLLWYDEGEERNRGNFPPRFSGRQFPNYSSELNVNALELEDSALYLCASSLHRGPTNEKLFFGSGTQLSVL.